This T cell receptor (beta chain) is from a study of early T cells in non-severe SARS-CoV-2 infection. There are 16 residues in the CDR3. Germline assignment: CDR1 MGHRA and CDR2 YSYEKL. The V and J ends lost 4 bases and 5 bases, in that order; junction bases with no gene match: 8. Turning to this clonotype: Its antigen is unknown.

Study results and caveats: Matching with VDJdb favored anti-spike CD8 responses (missing private and CD4 specificities).

Tagging with unique molecular identifiers was applied to individual cDNA molecules. One entry per CDR3 protein results from TCRdb running MiXCR on the 5' RACE reads. This sample yields some 70,000 distinct CDR3 sequences, of which about 10% are seen a single time; roughly 6% belongs to the top ten. This sequence joins TRBV4-1 and TRBJ2-2, with TRBD1 identical over 9 bases. Sequencing was done on a sample of whole blood. The clonotype was recovered from an adult who was a healthcare worker with PCR-confirmed SARS-CoV-2 infection or an uninfected control (not recorded which). The CDR3 sequence is CASSRTDRGGTGELFF. The CDR3 DNA sequence: TGCGCCAGCAGCCGGACGGACAGGGGAGGTACCGGGGAGCTGTTTTTT.